This T cell receptor (beta chain) was profiled in a study of blood T cell repertoires in COVID-19. V lost 2 bases, J lost 5 bases, and 3 bases lay in between. This CDR3 comprises 11 residues. From germline, CDR1 is MNHEY and CDR2 SVGAGI. Using immunoSEQ multiplex PCR, the repertoire was profiled, and TCRdb retains in-frame clones only, with some absent. The sample yields a few hundred thousand clones, about 87% seen once. Participants reported their clinical history, and cohort assignment relied on those reports. This chain links TRBV6-5 with TRBJ1-1; D uncertain. The specimen sequenced was PBMCs or T cells enriched from blood (not recorded which). This sequence was found in a woman aged 45-65 years who had recovered from COVID-19. The chain's CDR3 is CASSYRTEAFF. The CDR3 bases are TGTGCCAGCAGTTACCGGACTGAAGCTTTCTTT.